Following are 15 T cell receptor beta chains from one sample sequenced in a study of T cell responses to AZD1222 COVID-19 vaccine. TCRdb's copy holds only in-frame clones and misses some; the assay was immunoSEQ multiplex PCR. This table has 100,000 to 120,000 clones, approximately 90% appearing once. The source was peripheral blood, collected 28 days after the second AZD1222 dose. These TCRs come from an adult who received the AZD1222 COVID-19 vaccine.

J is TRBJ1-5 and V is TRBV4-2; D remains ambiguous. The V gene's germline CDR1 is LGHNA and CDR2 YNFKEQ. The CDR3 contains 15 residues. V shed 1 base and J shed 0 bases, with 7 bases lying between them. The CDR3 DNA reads TGTGCCAGCAGCCAAGGGACCAATAGCAATCAGCCCCAGCATTTT. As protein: CASSQGTNSNQPQHF.

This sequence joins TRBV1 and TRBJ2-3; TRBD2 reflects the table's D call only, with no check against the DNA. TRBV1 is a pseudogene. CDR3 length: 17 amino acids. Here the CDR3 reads CTSSQDLGGLPSHTQYF. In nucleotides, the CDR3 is TGCACCAGCAGCCAAGATCTTGGGGGACTCCCATCACATACGCAGTATTTT.

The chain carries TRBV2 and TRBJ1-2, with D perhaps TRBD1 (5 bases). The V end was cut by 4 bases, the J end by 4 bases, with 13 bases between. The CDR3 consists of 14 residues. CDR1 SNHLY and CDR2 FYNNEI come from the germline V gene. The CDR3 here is CASSGFGTPYGYTF. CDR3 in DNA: TGTGCCAGCAGTGGCTTTGGGACCCCCTATGGCTACACCTTC.

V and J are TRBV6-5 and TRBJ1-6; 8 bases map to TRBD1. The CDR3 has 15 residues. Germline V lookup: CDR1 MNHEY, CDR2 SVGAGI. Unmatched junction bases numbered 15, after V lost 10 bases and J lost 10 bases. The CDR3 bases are TGTGCCACCCTACCCCAGGGGGCAACTCCGTCACCCCTCCACTTT. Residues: CATLPQGATPSPLHF.

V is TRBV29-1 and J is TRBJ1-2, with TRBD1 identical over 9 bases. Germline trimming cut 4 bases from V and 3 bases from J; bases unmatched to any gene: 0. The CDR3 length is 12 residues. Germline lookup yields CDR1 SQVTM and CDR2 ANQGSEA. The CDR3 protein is CSVGQGDYGYTF. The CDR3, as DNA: TGCAGCGTTGGACAGGGGGACTATGGCTACACCTTC.

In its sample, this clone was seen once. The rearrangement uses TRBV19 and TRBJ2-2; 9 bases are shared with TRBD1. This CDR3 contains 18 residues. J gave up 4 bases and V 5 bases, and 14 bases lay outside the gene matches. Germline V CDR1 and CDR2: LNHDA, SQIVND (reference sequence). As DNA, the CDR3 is TGTGCCAGTAGTCCCTCGGGACGGACAGGGGTTGGCACCGGGGAGCTGTTTTTT. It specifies CASSPSGRTGVGTGELFF. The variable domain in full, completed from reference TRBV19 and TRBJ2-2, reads DGGITQSPKYLFRKEGQNVTLSCEQNLNHDAMYWYRQDPGQGLRLIYYSQIVNDFQKGDIAEGYSVSREKKESFPLTVTSAQKNPTAFYLCASSPSGRTGVGTGELFFGEGSRLTVL.

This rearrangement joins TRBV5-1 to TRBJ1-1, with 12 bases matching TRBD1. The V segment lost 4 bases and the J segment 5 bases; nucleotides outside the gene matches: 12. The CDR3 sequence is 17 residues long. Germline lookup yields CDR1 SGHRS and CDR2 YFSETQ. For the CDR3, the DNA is TGCGCCAGCAGCGTCGCCGGGACAGGGGGCGGAGGGACTGAAGCTTTCTTT. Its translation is CASSVAGTGGGGTEAFF. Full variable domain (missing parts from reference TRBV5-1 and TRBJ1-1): KAGVTQTPRYLIKTRGQQVTLSCSPISGHRSVSWYQQTPGQGLQFLFEYFSETQRNKGNFPGRFSGRQFSNSRSEMNVSTLELGDSALYLCASSVAGTGGGGTEAFFGQGTRLTVV.

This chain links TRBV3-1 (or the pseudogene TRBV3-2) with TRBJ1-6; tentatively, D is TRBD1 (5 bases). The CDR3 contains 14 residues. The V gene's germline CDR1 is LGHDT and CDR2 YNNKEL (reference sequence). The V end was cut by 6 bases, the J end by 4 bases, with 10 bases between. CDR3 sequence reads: CASSPGLYNSPLHF. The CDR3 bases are TGTGCCAGCAGTCCGGGACTTTATAATTCACCCCTCCACTTT.

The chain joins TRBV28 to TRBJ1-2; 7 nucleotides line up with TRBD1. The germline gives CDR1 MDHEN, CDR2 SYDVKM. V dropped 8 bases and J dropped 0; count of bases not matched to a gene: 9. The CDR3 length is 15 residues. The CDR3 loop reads CASRTGARANYGYTF. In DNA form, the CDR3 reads TGTGCCAGCCGCACAGGGGCCCGAGCTAACTATGGCTACACCTTC.

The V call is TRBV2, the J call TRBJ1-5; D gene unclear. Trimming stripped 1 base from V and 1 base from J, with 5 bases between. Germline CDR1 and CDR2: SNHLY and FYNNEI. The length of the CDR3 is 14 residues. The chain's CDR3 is CASSEGTSNQPQHF. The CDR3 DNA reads TGTGCCAGCAGTGAAGGAACCAGCAATCAGCCCCAGCATTTT. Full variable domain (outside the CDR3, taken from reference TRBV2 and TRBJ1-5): EPEVTQTPSHQVTQMGQEVILRCVPISNHLYFYWYRQILGQKVEFLVSFYNNEISEKSEIFDDQFSVERPDGSNFTLKIRSTKLEDSAMYFCASSEGTSNQPQHFGDGTRLSIL.

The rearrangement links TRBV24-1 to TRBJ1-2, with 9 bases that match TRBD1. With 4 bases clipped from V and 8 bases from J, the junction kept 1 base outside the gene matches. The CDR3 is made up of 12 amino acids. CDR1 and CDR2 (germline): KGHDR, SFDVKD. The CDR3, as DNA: TGTGCCACCAGTGACGGGACAGGGGGCTACACCTTC. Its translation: CATSDGTGGYTF.

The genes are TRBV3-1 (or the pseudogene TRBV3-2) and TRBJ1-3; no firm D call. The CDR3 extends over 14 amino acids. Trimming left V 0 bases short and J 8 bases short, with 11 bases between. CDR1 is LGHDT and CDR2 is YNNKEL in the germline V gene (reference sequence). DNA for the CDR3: TGTGCCAGCAGCCAAGATGCCCCGCGGGACACCATATATTTT. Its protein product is CASSQDAPRDTIYF.

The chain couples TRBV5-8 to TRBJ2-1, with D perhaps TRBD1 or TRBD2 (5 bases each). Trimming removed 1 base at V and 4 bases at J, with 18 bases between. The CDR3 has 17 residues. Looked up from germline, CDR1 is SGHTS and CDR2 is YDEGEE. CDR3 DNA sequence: TGTGCCAGCAGCTTGCTTTCGGACACCGGCGGGTACAATGAGCAGTTCTTC. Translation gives CASSLLSDTGGYNEQFF.

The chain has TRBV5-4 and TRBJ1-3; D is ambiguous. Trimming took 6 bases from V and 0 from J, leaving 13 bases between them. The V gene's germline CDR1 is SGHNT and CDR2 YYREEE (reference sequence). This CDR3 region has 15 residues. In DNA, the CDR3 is TGTGCCAGCACCCCCGGCGGTGGCTCTGGAAACACCATATATTTT. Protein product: CASTPGGGSGNTIYF.

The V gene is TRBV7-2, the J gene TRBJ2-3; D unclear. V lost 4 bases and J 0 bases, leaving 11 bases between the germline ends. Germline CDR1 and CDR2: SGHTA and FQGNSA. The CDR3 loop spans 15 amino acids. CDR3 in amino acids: CASSSIPDSTDTQYF. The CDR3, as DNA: TGTGCCAGCAGCTCCATACCGGACAGCACAGATACGCAGTATTTT.